This TCR beta chain was documented in a study of CD8 T cells in ankylosing spondylitis (dated by TCRdb to about 2017). Study-level background: T cell receptor beta repertoires were profiled in healthy donors and ankylosing spondylitis patients so that disease-linked TCR variants could be found. Samples of peripheral blood were taken, and for ankylosing spondylitis patients, synovial fluid was collected as well. The whole study cohort included 95 to 130 healthy donors and some 27 ankylosing spondylitis patients. Overall study results and their limits: A TCR beta motif made up of several highly homologous amino acid variants appeared to be characteristic of blood from ankylosing spondylitis patients. A CD8+ phenotype was shown by the disease-linked clones, which were found at relatively low frequencies in peripheral blood. The disease-linked clones were reported as significantly enriched in matched synovial fluid samples from ankylosing spondylitis patients. Some motif variants were previously reported in synovial fluid and blood of reactive arthritis patients, suggesting common disease-initiation mechanisms.

The listed sequencing device is Illumina HiSeq 2500. Quantitative 5'-RACE with molecular barcodes was the method used to prepare the TCR beta libraries. In the original analysis: Disease-linked TCR variants were identified with a new computational method built on a probabilistic model of VDJ rearrangement. The public sequencing data were trimmed at Q25 with fastp and processed into clonotypes with MiXCR by TCRdb, which kept only in-frame beta chains. Records with the same CDR3 protein are collapsed into one entry carrying the most frequent genes and DNA. These V and J calls originate from TCRdb's pipeline instead of the authors' own analysis. This sample is represented by about 150,000 distinct CDR3 sequences; about an eighth of them were singletons. The ten largest clones represent about 4% of the sample. This clonotype was counted many times. No antigen is known for it. Base qualities are not provided; no much larger clone lies one nucleotide away.

Relative to germline, V is missing 5 bases and J is missing 4 bases, with 4 bases of the junction outside any gene match. The CDR3 numbers 14 residues from cysteine through phenylalanine. Of all the DNA, just the CDR3 is kept, 42 bases in frame from base 1. The germline V gene encodes CDR1 SGHTA and CDR2 FQGNSA. The rearrangement joined TRBV7-2 to TRBJ2-1, with 8 bases matching TRBD1. The specimen was blood, either unsorted or a sorted T cell fraction (not recorded which). The receptor's source is a female donor with ankylosing spondylitis or in good health (not recorded which). The CDR3 has the sequence CASSGDRGYNEQFF. The bases read TGTGCCAGCAGCGGAGACAGGGGTTACAATGAGCAGTTCTTC.